A selection of T cell receptor beta chains follows, all from one sample in a study of blood T cells in healthy people across ages. TCRdb re-called the 5' RACE reads with MiXCR, one entry per CDR3 protein. Among approximately 1.5 million distinct CDR3 sequences, roughly 43% were seen once, and the ten largest hold about 4%. The material sequenced was blood. The receptor source for this set is a woman between 18 and 30 years old in good health. CDR3s include the opening cysteine and the closing phenylalanine or tryptophan. A D gene is named only where the DNA matches it firmly. Clone size is shown for a subset of rows, as once, few, many or a class of expanded clone.

D	size	V	J	DNA	CDR3
.	.	TRBV6-2/TRBV6-3	TRBJ2-3	TGTGCCAGCAGACCACCGGGACGCACAGATACGCAGTATTTT	CASRPPGRTDTQYF
.	.	TRBV7-9	TRBJ2-1	TGTGCCAGCAGCATAAACCAGGGATCCTACGAGCAGTTCTTC	CASSINQGSYEQFF
TRBD1	.	TRBV19	TRBJ2-6	TGTGCCAGTAGTACGGGACAGGGGGCCTCTGGGGCCAACGTCCTGACTTTC	CASSTGQGASGANVLTF
TRBD1	.	TRBV10-3	TRBJ2-7	TGTGCCATCAGCCAGACAGGGGCAATCTCCTACAATGAGCAGTACTTC	CAISQTGAISYNEQYF
.	many	TRBV7-9	TRBJ2-7	TGTGCCAGCACCGCAGGGTACGAGCAGTACTTC	CASTAGYEQYF
TRBD2	.	TRBV4-3	TRBJ2-7	TGCGCCAGCAGCCCGCGACTAGCGGGGGCCCCCTACAATGAGCAGTACTTC	CASSPRLAGAPYNEQYF
.	.	TRBV20-1	TRBJ1-2	TGCAGTGCTAGTGGCAGGAGGTACACCTTC	CSASGRRYTF
TRBD1	.	TRBV4-3	TRBJ2-5	TGCGCCAGCAGCCAATCTGGACAGGGGCCTTACCAAGAGACCCAGTACTTC	CASSQSGQGPYQETQYF
TRBD1	.	TRBV4-3	TRBJ1-2	TGCGCCAGCAGCCTGATCAGGGGGACAGGGGACGGCTACACCTTC	CASSLIRGTGDGYTF
TRBD2	.	TRBV10-3	TRBJ2-1	TGTGCCACTTCTAGCGGGAAAGCCTACAATGAGCAGTTCTTC	CATSSGKAYNEQFF
TRBD1	once	TRBV27	TRBJ2-7	TGTGCCAGCGGCGTGACAGGGGGCCACGAGCAGTACTTC	CASGVTGGHEQYF
.	.	TRBV7-3	TRBJ2-4	TGTGTCAGCAGCTTGGAACCTCTGGACATTCAGTACTTC	CVSSLEPLDIQYF
.	many	TRBV20-1	TRBJ1-5	TGCAGTGCTACTAAAGGCGGGGATCAGCCCCAGCATTTT	CSATKGGDQPQHF
TRBD2	.	TRBV12-3/TRBV12-4	TRBJ2-1	TGTGCCAGCAGTCGACTAGCGGGAGCCCTCTCCTACAATGAGCAGTTCTTC	CASSRLAGALSYNEQFF